The sequence of this TCR beta chain was determined in a study of T cells expressing NK-cell markers. At the level of the study: All TCR beta repertoires analysed originated from sorted CD3+CD56+NKG2C+, CD3+CD56+NKG2C- and CD3+CD56-NKG2C+ T cells.

As concerns this clonotype: What it recognizes is unknown.

TCRdb reprocessed the 5' RACE reads, keeping one entry per CDR3 protein, no DNA. The table for this sample gives about 460,000 distinct CDR3 sequences. Findings of the study overall: For five or six donors, the dominant NKG2C+ clonotypes made up roughly 1.0-8% of their CD8+ T cells.

This receptor was taken from a woman between 50 and 59 years old in good health. Sequencing input: blood T cells: a sorted CD56 or NKG2C T cell subset, CD4+ or CD8+ T cells, or bulk PBMC T cells (not recorded which).

The CDR3 here is CASSDMTSQSSYNEQFF. The V and J genes are TRBV7-6 and TRBJ2-1; TCRdb calls TRBD2, which cannot be checked without DNA. This CDR3 contains 17 residues. Germline lookup yields CDR1 SGHVS and CDR2 FNYEAQ.